This T cell receptor beta chain stems from a study of siplizumab effects on memory and regulatory T cells. J lost 2 bases, V lost 0 bases, and 11 bases had no gene match. CDR1 and CDR2 (germline): SGHTA, FQGTGA. The CDR3 is 20 amino acids. Profiling relied on immunoSEQ multiplex PCR, and the TCRdb table lists in-frame clones only, not all of them. The table includes over 100,000 clones, 85% to 95% detected once. Notes on this clone: Its target is not known.

Findings and caveats of the study: Tregs proliferating in siplizumab cultures lacked confirmation of their suppressive function.

This receptor was taken from a human donor in good health. The sample taken for sequencing was non-Treg CD4+ T cells sorted from blood. The chain joins TRBV7-3 to TRBJ2-2; 11 bases map to TRBD2. This CDR3 reads CASSLTTLGLAGGNTGELFF. In DNA, the CDR3 is TGTGCCAGCAGCTTAACGACCCTGGGCCTAGCGGGGGGCAACACCGGGGAGCTGTTTTTT.